What follows are 21 T cell receptor beta chains derived from one specimen sequenced in a study of cytomegalovirus exposure and HLA in healthy donors. Primers: 60 Vbeta forward and 13 Jbeta reverse. TCRdb keeps only in-frame clones here, not all; method: immunoSEQ multiplex PCR. The sample yields approximately 170,000 clones, roughly 71% seen once. Sample: PBMCs. Receptor source: a male donor in good health and CMV-seropositive.

The J gene is TRBJ2-3, the V gene TRBV10-2, with D tentatively TRBD1 (6 bases). V gave up 3 bases and J gave up 0 bases, with 10 bases separating them. The CDR3 runs 15 residues. Germline CDR1 and CDR2: WSHSY and SAAADI. In DNA, the CDR3 is TGCGCCAGCAGTGAACACAGGGCGAGCACAGATACGCAGTATTTT. As protein: CASSEHRASTDTQYF.

The V and J genes are TRBV14 and TRBJ2-5, with D possibly matching TRBD1 (6 bases). The V gene lost 11 bases and the J gene lost 1 base, with 14 bases spanning the gap. The germline V gene has CDR1 SGHDN and CDR2 FVKESK. This CDR3 is 13 amino acids long. The CDR3 DNA sequence: TGTGCCGCCGATGTGACAGGCCAAGAGACCCAGTACTTC. As protein: CAADVTGQETQYF.

This clone was seen a handful of times. This chain links TRBV11-3 with TRBJ2-2; weak D call: TRBD1 (5 bases). V dropped 6 bases and J dropped 1 base, with 9 bases sitting between them. The CDR3 has 14 amino acids. The V gene's germline CDR1 is SGHNT and CDR2 YENEEA. CDR3 bases: TGTGCCAGCAGAACAGGTGGGAACACCGGGGAGCTGTTTTTT. Translating it yields CASRTGGNTGELFF.

For the CDR3, the DNA is TGTGCCAGCCACCAGCGGGAGGCCTACAATGAGCAGTTCTTC. It codes for CASHQREAYNEQFF. V usage is TRBV2 and J usage is TRBJ2-1; TRBD2 agrees at 9 bases. The V and J ends lost 8 bases and 2 bases, in that order; junction bases with no gene match: 4. Germline V gene lookup returns CDR1 SNHLY and CDR2 FYNNEI. This CDR3 is built from 14 residues.

The chain carries TRBV7-2 and TRBJ2-3; 8 nucleotides agree with TRBD2. With 8 bases clipped from V and 0 bases from J, the junction kept 10 bases outside the gene matches. The CDR3 loop spans 16 amino acids. Per the germline V gene, CDR1 is SGHTA and CDR2 is FQGNSA. CDR3 bases: TGTGCCAGCGGGAGGCTCGGGGGGGCTAGCACAGATACGCAGTATTTT. Protein: CASGRLGGASTDTQYF.

The CDR3: CASSLLADYSNQPQHF. CDR3 in DNA: TGTGCCAGCAGCTTATTGGCGGATTATAGCAATCAGCCCCAGCATTTT. The chain links TRBV7-8 to TRBJ1-5; no definite D call. CDR1 and CDR2 from the germline V gene are SGHVS and FQNEAQ. V lost 2 bases, J lost 0 bases, and 11 bases lay in between. CDR3 length: 16 amino acids.

This clone was recorded a few times. The rearrangement links TRBV2 to TRBJ1-1; a weak D match, TRBD1 (5 bases). V lost 10 bases and J 5 bases, leaving 17 bases between the germline ends. Germline-derived CDR1 and CDR2 are SNHLY and FYNNEI. The CDR3 covers 13 residues. The CDR3 loop is CANYPTGLTEAFF. CDR3 sequence (DNA): TGTGCCAACTACCCCACAGGTTTGACTGAAGCTTTCTTT.

The chain combines TRBV7-2 with TRBJ2-1, with D unclear. V gave up 3 bases and J gave up 6 bases, with 12 bases separating them. The CDR3 contains 14 residues. Germline values: CDR1 SGHTA, CDR2 FQGNSA. This chain's CDR3 is CASSFLSLPNEQFF. DNA for the CDR3: TGTGCCAGCAGCTTCCTCTCACTTCCCAATGAGCAGTTCTTC.

Only a few counts were recorded for this clone. The chain employs TRBV5-6 and TRBJ1-1; D unclear. Trimming shortened V by 3 bases and J by 2 bases, and 8 bases separated the two germline ends. CDR1 and CDR2 from the germline V gene are SGHDT and YYEEEE. The CDR3 sequence is 13 residues long. Here the CDR3 reads CASSSPGNTEAFF. The CDR3 coding sequence is TGTGCCAGCAGCTCGCCGGGAAACACTGAAGCTTTCTTT. Filled out from reference TRBV5-6 and TRBJ1-1, the complete variable domain reads DAGVTQSPTHLIKTRGQQVTLRCSPKSGHDTVSWYQQALGQGPQFIFQYYEEEERQRGNFPDRFSGHQFPNYSSELNVNALLLGDSALYLCASSSPGNTEAFFGQGTRLTVV.

Only a few counts were recorded for this clone. V usage is TRBV2 and J usage is TRBJ1-6; D is ambiguous. The germline gives CDR1 SNHLY, CDR2 FYNNEI. V lost 3 bases and J lost 11, with 11 bases in between. The CDR3 contains 13 residues. The CDR3 loop is CASSDLPVPPLHF. CDR3 coding DNA: TGTGCCAGCAGTGATTTACCAGTTCCACCCCTCCACTTT.

This chain connects TRBV6-1 to TRBJ1-2; D remains ambiguous. The CDR3 contains 14 residues. Germline CDR1 MNHNS, CDR2 SASEGT. The ends were cut back, 1 base at V and 5 bases at J, with 11 bases in the middle. The CDR3 loop is CASSEDVVAYGYTF. The CDR3 DNA follows: TGTGCCAGCAGTGAAGACGTTGTGGCATATGGCTACACCTTC.

This clone was observed a few times. This sequence joins TRBV4-3 and TRBJ1-2, with D possibly TRBD1 on 5 matching bases. This CDR3 region has 15 residues. CDR1 is LGHNA, CDR2 YSLEER, per germline. V was cut by 0 bases and J by 6 bases, with 14 bases left in between. The DNA of the CDR3 is TGCGCCAGCAGCCAAGAACCCGGGGGGAGGCATGGCTACACCTTC. Translation gives CASSQEPGGRHGYTF.

The chain links TRBV5-1 to TRBJ1-1, with 8 nucleotides matching TRBD1. V was pared by 0 bases and J by 0 bases, with 4 bases of the junction left unmatched. CDR1 and CDR2 from the germline V gene are SGHRS and YFSETQ. The CDR3 is 16 amino acids. CDR3 protein: CASSLGTGNLNTEAFF. The CDR3 region has the DNA TGCGCCAGCAGCTTGGGGACAGGGAATTTGAACACTGAAGCTTTCTTT.

The gene calls are TRBV11-2 and TRBJ2-7, with D possibly being TRBD1 (6 bases). Trimming removed 1 base from V and 0 bases from J, with 16 bases in between. The CDR3 runs to 17 residues. Germline V CDR1 and CDR2: SGHAT, FQNNGV. The CDR3 sequence: CASSLAQGRQTSYEQYF. The CDR3 nucleotides read TGTGCCAGCAGCTTAGCCCAGGGGAGACAGACCTCCTACGAGCAGTACTTC.

This rearrangement joins TRBV9 to TRBJ2-2; TRBD1 aligns across 8 bases. The ends lost 5 bases at V and 3 bases at J; junction bases unmatched: 6. Germline V gene sequence: CDR1 SGDLS, CDR2 YYNGEE. This CDR3 has 15 amino acids. CDR3 in amino acids: CASSPGQGYTGELFF. The CDR3 DNA sequence: TGTGCCAGCAGTCCCGGACAGGGCTACACCGGGGAGCTGTTTTTT.

V usage is TRBV11-1 and J usage is TRBJ2-3, with TRBD2 identical over 8 bases. Germline lookup yields CDR1 SGHAT and CDR2 FQDESV (reference sequence). The CDR3 runs 15 residues. Trimming took 5 bases from V and 2 from J; bases not matched to a gene: 6. The CDR3 is CASSARGDFTDTQYF. CDR3 in DNA: TGTGCCAGCAGCGCGCGGGGGGACTTCACAGATACGCAGTATTTT.

The chain links TRBV6-1 to TRBJ1-1; D gene unclear. This CDR3 is 14 amino acids long. From germline, CDR1 is MNHNS and CDR2 SASEGT. V gave up 5 bases and J gave up 1 base, with 11 bases separating them. The CDR3 here is CASSYKQSNTEAFF. The CDR3 DNA is TGTGCCAGCAGTTATAAACAGTCGAACACTGAAGCTTTCTTT.

V is TRBV6-1 and J is TRBJ1-1; TRBD1 agrees at 7 bases. Trimming removed 5 bases from V and 3 bases from J; junction bases left unmatched: 9. The CDR3 totals 15 residues. CDR1 MNHNS and CDR2 SASEGT come from the germline V gene. The CDR3 DNA reads TGTGCCAGCAGTCCTAATATTCAGGGGGACACTGAAGCTTTCTTT. Translation gives CASSPNIQGDTEAFF.

A few counts support this clone. The chain carries TRBV27 and TRBJ1-6; D uncertain. V lost 5 bases, J lost 4 bases, and 24 bases lay in between. The CDR3 consists of 19 residues. Germline V gene lookup returns CDR1 MNHEY and CDR2 SMNVEV (reference sequence). CDR3 DNA sequence: TGTGCCAGCAGTCCCCTCCGGGCGGGCCCTGAATTGTATAATTCACCCCTCCACTTT. Residues: CASSPLRAGPELYNSPLHF.

The rearrangement joins TRBV4-3 to TRBJ1-2, with TRBD1 matching over 8 bases. Germline loops: CDR1 LGHNA, CDR2 YSLEER. Trimming at V came to 0 bases and at J to 8 bases, leaving 5 bases not matched to a gene. CDR3 length: 14 residues. The CDR3 region is CASSQDRGQGGYTF. CDR3 bases: TGCGCCAGCAGCCAAGATCGAGGACAGGGAGGCTACACCTTC.

This chain links TRBV6-1 with TRBJ2-7; D might be TRBD1 (8 bases). The germline V gene has CDR1 MNHNS and CDR2 SASEGT. V was clipped by 8 bases and J by 4 bases, with 21 bases between them. This CDR3 has 15 residues. CDR3 in DNA: TGTGCCAGCCGGAGACTAACAGGGGGGGTTTACGAGCAGTACTTC. The encoded protein is CASRRLTGGVYEQYF.